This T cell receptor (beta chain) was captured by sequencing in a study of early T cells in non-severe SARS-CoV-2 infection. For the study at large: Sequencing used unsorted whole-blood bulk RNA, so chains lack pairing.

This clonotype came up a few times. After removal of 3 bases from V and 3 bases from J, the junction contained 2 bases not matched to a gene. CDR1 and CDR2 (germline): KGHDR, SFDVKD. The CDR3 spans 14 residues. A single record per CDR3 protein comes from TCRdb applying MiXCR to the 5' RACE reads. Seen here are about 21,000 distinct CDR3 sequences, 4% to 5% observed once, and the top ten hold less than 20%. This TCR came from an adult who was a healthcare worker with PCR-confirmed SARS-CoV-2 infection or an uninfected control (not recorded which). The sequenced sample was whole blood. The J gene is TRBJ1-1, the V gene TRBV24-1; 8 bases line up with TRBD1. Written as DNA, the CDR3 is TGTGCCACCAGTGATCCACAGGGGGACACTGAAGCTTTCTTT. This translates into CATSDPQGDTEAFF.